This T cell receptor (beta chain) was identified during a study of blood T cell repertoires in COVID-19. Study-wide background: The study drew acute and convalescent COVID-19 samples from the United States, Italy and Spain. T cells, B-cell-depleted T cells, or PBMCs provided the cDNA or gDNA that served as material.

Germline V gene sequence: CDR1 LNHDA, CDR2 SQIVND (reference sequence). Trimming removed 4 bases at V and 4 bases at J, with 7 bases between. This CDR3 is built from 12 residues. Per the authors' pipeline: Amplification of reference gene primers provided the estimated nucleated cell counts. Generated by immunoSEQ multiplex PCR, the TCRdb table keeps only in-frame clones and is missing some. V, J and clone size are those of that table, while D and trimming were read from the DNA. The repertoire holds roughly 56,000 clones, about nine tenths seen once, with 6.5% in the top ten. The receptor was isolated from a man aged 50 to 59 with active COVID-19. This chain connects TRBV19 to TRBJ1-2; possible D gene TRBD1, 5 bases. What was sequenced was peripheral blood. The CDR3 here is CASSRGLYGYTF. The CDR3 DNA reads as TGTGCCAGTAGTAGGGGCCTCTATGGCTACACCTTC.